The 29 T cell receptor beta chains below all came from one sample that was sequenced in a study of cytomegalovirus exposure and HLA in healthy donors. Profiling relied on immunoSEQ multiplex PCR, and the TCRdb table lists in-frame clones only, not all of them. This repertoire shows approximately 150,000 clones, around four fifths found once; its top ten account for about 2.1%. Sequencing used PBMCs. These receptors were collected from a man aged 25-45 years in good health and CMV-seropositive.

The chain is built from TRBV5-1 and TRBJ1-3; possibly TRBD1 for D (5 bases). The CDR3 is 15 residues long. In germline, CDR1 is SGHRS, CDR2 YFSETQ. V lost 1 base, J lost 0 bases, and 8 bases lay in between. The DNA for the CDR3 is TGCGCCAGCAGCTTGCGGGGGAGCTCTGGAAACACCATATATTTT. This encodes CASSLRGSSGNTIYF. The full variable domain, in which reference TRBV5-1 and TRBJ1-3 provide the parts outside the CDR3, is KAGVTQTPRYLIKTRGQQVTLSCSPISGHRSVSWYQQTPGQGLQFLFEYFSETQRNKGNFPGRFSGRQFSNSRSEMNVSTLELGDSALYLCASSLRGSSGNTIYFGEGSWLTVV.

This chain links TRBV7-9 with TRBJ2-3; 8 nucleotides align to TRBD1. Germline trimming cut 5 bases from V and 4 bases from J; bases unmatched to any gene: 8. Per the germline V gene, CDR1 is SEHNR and CDR2 is FQNEAQ (reference sequence). CDR3 length: 15 amino acids. The CDR3 sequence is CASSRRDRRADTQYF. The CDR3 coding sequence is TGTGCCAGCAGCCGCCGGGACAGGAGAGCAGATACGCAGTATTTT.

The chain joins TRBV4-2 to TRBJ1-4; D ambiguous. CDR3 size: 17 residues. Trimming pared 4 bases from V and 8 bases from J, leaving 23 bases between. The V gene's germline CDR1 is LGHNA and CDR2 YNFKEQ. CDR3 region: CASSPDGVLSGSEKLFF. The CDR3 nucleotides read TGTGCCAGCAGCCCTGATGGGGTGCTAAGCGGCTCGGAAAAACTGTTTTTT.

The chain links TRBV11-2 to TRBJ2-2; tentative D call: TRBD2 (6 bases). The CDR3 sequence is 16 residues long. V lost 2 bases to trimming and J lost 1 base, with 11 bases between them. Germline values: CDR1 SGHAT, CDR2 FQNNGV. CDR3 in amino acids: CASSLLGGENTGELFF. The CDR3 nucleotides are TGTGCCAGCAGCTTATTGGGCGGGGAGAACACCGGGGAGCTGTTTTTT.

This chain connects TRBV9 to TRBJ2-5, with 10 bases that match TRBD1. The CDR3 has 15 residues. V lost 0 bases to trimming and J lost 4 bases; unmatched junction nucleotides: 3. Looked up from germline, CDR1 is SGDLS and CDR2 is YYNGEE. Here the CDR3 reads CASSVGDRGGETQYF. CDR3 nucleotides: TGTGCCAGCAGCGTAGGGGACAGGGGTGGAGAGACCCAGTACTTC.

In DNA, the CDR3 is TGTGCCAGCAGAGACGTCGGACTGAGCAATCAGCCCCAGCATTTT. Translated: CASRDVGLSNQPQHF. The rearrangement uses TRBV2 and TRBJ1-5; D uncertain. The CDR3 sequence is 15 residues long. Trimming pared 6 bases from V and 1 base from J, leaving 13 bases between. Germline V gives CDR1 SNHLY, CDR2 FYNNEI.

The chain combines TRBV13 with TRBJ1-3, with 8 bases matching TRBD1. With V trimmed by 3 bases and J by 0 bases, 7 bases remained unmatched. CDR1 PRHDT and CDR2 FYEKMQ come from the germline V gene (reference sequence). The CDR3 length is 17 residues. The CDR3 spells CASSLLGQGFSGNTIYF. CDR3 bases: TGTGCCAGCAGCTTGTTAGGACAGGGCTTCTCTGGAAACACCATATATTTT.

The chain is built from TRBV10-3 and TRBJ2-7; 8 bases agree with TRBD2. Germline assignment: CDR1 ENHRY and CDR2 SYGVKD. V lost 11 bases, J lost 4 bases, and 13 bases stayed unmatched. CDR3 length: 14 amino acids. This chain's CDR3 is CAATRGGPLYEQYF. The CDR3 DNA sequence: TGTGCCGCGACGCGCGGGGGGCCCCTGTACGAGCAGTACTTC.

The chain recombines TRBV5-1 with TRBJ1-2; 8 positions agree with TRBD1. This CDR3 is built from 16 residues. V lost 4 bases to trimming and J lost 1 base; unmatched junction nucleotides: 9. Germline V gives CDR1 SGHRS, CDR2 YFSETQ. This CDR3 reads CASSKRTGYFNYGYTF. The CDR3 DNA sequence: TGCGCCAGCAGCAAAAGGACAGGGTATTTTAACTATGGCTACACCTTC.

The chain joins TRBV6-5 to TRBJ2-1; D might be TRBD2 (6 bases). Germline V gives CDR1 MNHEY, CDR2 SVGAGI. V lost 2 bases, J lost 7 bases, and 15 bases lay in between. The CDR3 has 15 residues. CDR3 in DNA: TGTGCCAGCAGTTACGGGACCCGGGGGAGGAATGAGCAGTTCTTC. Protein sequence: CASSYGTRGRNEQFF.

This chain links TRBV7-9 with TRBJ2-1, with 16 bases matching TRBD2. The length of the CDR3 is 17 residues. CDR1 and CDR2 (germline): SEHNR, FQNEAQ (reference sequence). The junction had 5 bases not matched to a gene; V was cut back by 4 bases and J by 5 bases. The CDR3 nucleotides are TGTGCCAGCAGCTCAACGGGACTAGCGGGGGGGAACAATGAGCAGTTCTTC. It specifies CASSSTGLAGGNNEQFF.

The rearrangement links TRBV5-6 to TRBJ1-6, with 8 positions matching TRBD1. V was pared by 4 bases and J by 9 bases, with 12 bases of the junction left unmatched. Germline V gene sequence: CDR1 SGHDT, CDR2 YYEEEE. This CDR3 spans 16 amino acids. CDR3 residues: CASSTGPDRGGSPLHF. CDR3 coding DNA: TGTGCCAGCAGCACCGGACCTGACAGGGGCGGTTCACCCCTCCACTTT.

V and J are TRBV4-3 and TRBJ2-3; TRBD2 matches 7 bases. V trimming: 1 base; J trimming: 0 bases; junction bases outside the gene matches: 7. This CDR3 spans 17 amino acids. Germline V gene data show CDR1 as LGHNA and CDR2 as YSLEER. CDR3 sequence: CASSQGASGSSTDTQYF. The CDR3 DNA is TGCGCCAGCAGCCAAGGGGCTAGCGGATCTAGCACAGATACGCAGTATTTT.

This chain connects TRBV19 to TRBJ1-6; 10 bases are a match to TRBD1. The ends lost 7 bases at V and 9 bases at J; junction bases unmatched: 9. The CDR3 loop spans 15 amino acids. Per the germline V gene, CDR1 is LNHDA and CDR2 is SQIVND (reference sequence). CDR3 coding DNA: TGTGCCAGTACCCCGACAGGGGGCAGTACTTCACCCCTCCACTTT. Protein product: CASTPTGGSTSPLHF.

The gene calls are TRBV5-4 and TRBJ1-4, with D possibly being TRBD1 (5 bases). CDR1 and CDR2 (germline): SGHNT, YYREEE (reference sequence). The germline V and J ends were trimmed by 4 bases and 0 bases, with 10 bases remaining between them. This CDR3 has 15 amino acids. The CDR3 is CASSPGAATNEKLFF. The CDR3 DNA reads as TGTGCCAGCAGCCCTGGGGCAGCAACTAATGAAAAACTGTTTTTT.

The V call is TRBV5-1, the J call TRBJ2-7; 14 bases align to TRBD2. V lost 3 bases to trimming and J lost 3 bases; unmatched junction nucleotides: 8. The CDR3 is made up of 17 amino acids. CDR1 and CDR2 (germline): SGHRS, YFSETQ. The CDR3 spells CASSSGLAGVAFYEQYF. CDR3 nucleotide sequence: TGCGCCAGCAGCTCGGGACTAGCGGGGGTCGCATTCTACGAGCAGTACTTC. Filled out from reference TRBV5-1 and TRBJ2-7, the complete variable domain reads KAGVTQTPRYLIKTRGQQVTLSCSPISGHRSVSWYQQTPGQGLQFLFEYFSETQRNKGNFPGRFSGRQFSNSRSEMNVSTLELGDSALYLCASSSGLAGVAFYEQYFGPGTRLTVT.

This clone occurred once. The chain links TRBV6-5 to TRBJ2-7; weak D call: TRBD1 (5 bases). CDR1 MNHEY and CDR2 SVGAGI come from the germline V gene. The CDR3 totals 14 residues. V was clipped by 2 bases and J by 3 bases, with 11 bases between them. CDR3 DNA sequence: TGTGCCAGCAGTTACGAACAGGCCTACTACGAGCAGTACTTC. Its protein product is CASSYEQAYYEQYF.

The V gene is TRBV2, the J gene TRBJ2-3; D is undetermined. The CDR3 is 14 residues long. Germline V CDR1 and CDR2: SNHLY, FYNNEI. V lost 3 bases to trimming and J lost 2 bases, with 9 bases between them. The DNA of the CDR3 is TGTGCCAGCAGTGATGGCCAAAACACAGATACGCAGTATTTT. It codes for CASSDGQNTDTQYF.

V gene TRBV6-1 combines with J gene TRBJ1-2; D unclear. This CDR3 spans 8 amino acids. The V and J ends lost 8 bases and 8 bases respectively, with 3 bases between them. CDR1 is MNHNS and CDR2 is SASEGT in the germline V gene. The DNA of the CDR3 is TGTGCCAGCCCGGGCTACACCTTC. It specifies CASPGYTF.

The chain's CDR3 is CAISDRSGGGETQYF. CDR3 nucleotides: TGTGCCATCAGTGACCGATCGGGGGGCGGGGAGACCCAGTACTTC. V usage is TRBV10-3 and J usage is TRBJ2-5, with D possibly being TRBD2 (7 bases). The CDR3 covers 15 residues. Looked up from germline, CDR1 is ENHRY and CDR2 is SYGVKD. V lost 3 bases to trimming and J lost 5 bases, with 16 bases between them.

The V gene is TRBV23-1, the J gene TRBJ2-1; 7 nucleotides line up with TRBD2. TRBV23-1 qualifies as an ORF whose function is uncertain. V was pared by 1 base and J by 6 bases, with 3 bases of the junction left unmatched. The CDR3 is made up of 14 amino acids. The CDR3: CASSQWRGGNEQFF. CDR3 in DNA: TGCGCCAGCAGTCAATGGCGCGGGGGCAATGAGCAGTTCTTC.

The genes are TRBV10-1 and TRBJ2-6; D may be TRBD2 (6 bases). Trimming cost V 2 bases and J 0 bases, with 8 bases left between them. The germline gives CDR1 WNHNN, CDR2 SYGVQD (reference sequence). This CDR3 comprises 16 residues. This chain's CDR3 is CASSEGGPSGANVLTF. The DNA of the CDR3 is TGCGCCAGCAGTGAGGGAGGGCCCTCTGGGGCCAACGTCCTGACTTTC.

V usage is TRBV5-6 and J usage is TRBJ1-3; D unresolved. The germline gives CDR1 SGHDT, CDR2 YYEEEE. Trimming took off 0 bases at V and 0 bases at J, with 7 bases between the two ends. The CDR3 totals 15 residues. CDR3 DNA sequence: TGTGCCAGCAGCTTGGACTGGAGCTCTGGAAACACCATATATTTT. Amino acids: CASSLDWSSGNTIYF.

The chain couples TRBV29-1 to TRBJ1-2, with 9 bases aligning to TRBD1. This CDR3 has 13 residues. The junction had 8 bases not matched to a gene; V was cut back by 4 bases and J by 8 bases. The germline gives CDR1 SQVTM, CDR2 ANQGSEA. The DNA for the CDR3 is TGCAGCGTTGGATTGGGACAGGGATACGGCTACACCTTC. It is translated as CSVGLGQGYGYTF.

J is TRBJ2-1 and V is TRBV7-3; D is unclear. Germline V lookup: CDR1 SGHTA, CDR2 FQGTGA. Trimming pared 3 bases from V and 0 bases from J, leaving 9 bases between. This CDR3 contains 15 residues. The CDR3 is CASSFYHSSYNEQFF. The CDR3 DNA reads as TGTGCCAGCAGCTTCTATCATAGCTCCTACAATGAGCAGTTCTTC.

In this sample, this clone turned up once. The genes are TRBV5-1 and TRBJ2-2; D might be TRBD1 (6 bases). The CDR3 totals 14 residues. Germline assignment: CDR1 SGHRS and CDR2 YFSETQ. Trimming took off 4 bases at V and 4 bases at J, with 11 bases between the two ends. The CDR3 DNA reads as TGCGCCAGCAGCGGGGGCGCGACCACCGGGGAGCTGTTTTTT. This encodes CASSGGATTGELFF.

The J gene is TRBJ1-2, the V gene TRBV7-9; unclear D gene. Trimming stripped 5 bases from V and 5 bases from J, with 9 bases between. The CDR3 length is 12 residues. The germline gives CDR1 SEHNR, CDR2 FQNEAQ (reference sequence). CDR3 in DNA: TGTGCCAGCAGCGTACAGCTTTATGGCTACACCTTC. It specifies CASSVQLYGYTF.

The chain is built from TRBV29-1 and TRBJ2-1; TRBD2 matches 9 bases. J lost 10 bases, V lost 4 bases, and 5 bases had no gene match. The CDR3 is 12 amino acids. Germline V gene lookup returns CDR1 SQVTM and CDR2 ANQGSEA. The CDR3 region is CSVGTSGLEQFF. The CDR3 DNA reads as TGCAGCGTTGGAACTAGCGGGTTGGAGCAGTTCTTC.

Remarks on this clone: This sample includes further DNA sequences coding for the same CDR3. V usage is TRBV9 and J usage is TRBJ2-5; TRBD2 aligns across 8 bases. The V and J ends lost 2 bases and 2 bases, in that order; junction bases with no gene match: 2. The CDR3 extends over 14 amino acids. Germline V gives CDR1 SGDLS, CDR2 YYNGEE. CDR3 nucleotide sequence: TGTGCCAGCAGCGTCGGGGGGGTGCAAGAGACCCAGTACTTC. Translating gives CASSVGGVQETQYF.